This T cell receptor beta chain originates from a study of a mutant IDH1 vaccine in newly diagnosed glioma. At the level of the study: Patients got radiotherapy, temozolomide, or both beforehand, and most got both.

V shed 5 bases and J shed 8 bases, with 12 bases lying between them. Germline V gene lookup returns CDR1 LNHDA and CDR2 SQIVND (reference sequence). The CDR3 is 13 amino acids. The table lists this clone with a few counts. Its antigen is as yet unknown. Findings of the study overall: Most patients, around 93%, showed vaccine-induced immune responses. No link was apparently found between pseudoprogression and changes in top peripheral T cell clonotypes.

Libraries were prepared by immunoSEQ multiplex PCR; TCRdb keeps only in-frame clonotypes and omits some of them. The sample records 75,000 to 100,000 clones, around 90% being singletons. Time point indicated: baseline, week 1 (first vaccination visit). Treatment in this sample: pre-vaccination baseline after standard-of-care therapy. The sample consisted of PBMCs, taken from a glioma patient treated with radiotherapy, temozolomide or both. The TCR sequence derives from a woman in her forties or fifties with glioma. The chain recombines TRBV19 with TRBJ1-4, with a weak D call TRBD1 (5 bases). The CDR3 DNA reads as TGTGCCAGTAGTGTTCGACAGCACGAAAAACTGTTTTTT. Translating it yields CASSVRQHEKLFF.